This paragraph covers one T cell receptor beta chain sequence. Its specific antigen is unknown. The sample holds no much larger clone one base away, and base qualities are not on file. Library method: 5' RACE. The run used an Illumina HiSeq 2500. A second PCR of roughly 6 to 11 cycles was run with a J-beta primer mix and a sample-barcoded 5' primer. Each TCR beta cDNA molecule received a unique molecular identifier from a template-switch 5' adaptor carrying 12 random nucleotides. Each sample yielded at least 3 million CDR3-containing paired-end reads. The Mint cDNA synthesis kit, primed by a TRBC-specific oligonucleotide, was used to synthesize first-strand cDNA from all RNA. All cDNA was treated with uracil-DNA glycosylase and then went through a first 18-cycle PCR with the universal primers M1SS and BC2_uni_R. The authors' analysis ran thus. For normalization, 1 million high-quality reads, each with a distinct molecular identifier, were randomly selected from each sample. Instead of being binned into consensus sequences, reads that shared molecular identifiers were thrown out. CDR3 identification, clonotype clustering and error correction used MiTCR with a Q25 quality threshold and the strictest error-elimination algorithm. A nonparametric unseen species model using Euler transformation provided a lower-bound estimate of total TCR beta diversity. Starting from the raw public reads, TCRdb applied fastp trimming at Q25, assembled clones with MiXCR and retained in-frame beta chains. Each record represents a unique CDR3 protein, reported with the most common genes and DNA among its rows. TCRdb assigned the V and J calls; the authors' analysis was not used. This sample comprises 1.5 million to 2 million distinct CDR3 sequences, roughly a third of them detected only once. Clones ranked in the top ten supply about 11% of the sample.

The data were taken from a study of blood T cells in healthy people across ages (dated by TCRdb to the mid-2010s). About the study as a whole: In model experiments, roughly one uniquely barcoded TCR beta cDNA molecule per two T cells was captured by template switching. Four age groups were formed from the donors: young (average 16 years), middle-aged (less than 40), aged (about 62) and long-lived (more than 75). The study measured age-related changes in TCR beta repertoire diversity using deep sequencing normalized with unique cDNA molecular identifiers. The study analyzed two additional independent replicas of 1 million unique cDNA reads from the same blood draw for two donors, one aged 18 to 30 and one aged 80 or older. To avoid experimental bias, donors of different ages were randomly spread across the sequencing lanes. The research as a whole found: Estimates of total diversity based on one million sequenced T cells were considered lower bounds and underestimates. Observed TCR beta diversity per million T cells fell roughly linearly with age, and a significant reduction was already apparent by age roughly 40. There was a strong correlation between observed TCR beta diversity and the percentage of naive T cells measured by flow cytometry. Bulk unsorted PBMC profiling prevented conclusive comparison of naive and antigen-experienced compartments. Because donor CMV infection status was unknown, age-related changes in expanded clonotypes were potentially confounded. The long-lived group showed more naive CD4+ T cells, fewer expanded clones and increased TCR diversity than the aged group, suggesting age selection.

The junction shows trimming of 1 base on V and 2 bases on J, and the gene matches do not reach 8 bases of it. The germline V gene encodes CDR1 SQVTM and CDR2 ANQGSEA. Taken from cysteine to phenylalanine, the CDR3 has 16 residues. The CDR3 DNA has 48 bases and is translated from base 1. The approximately 40 donors, aged roughly 6 to 95 years, were systemically healthy Caucasian individuals from Russia. Approximately 9.3 milliliters of peripheral blood were collected from each donor into EDTA-treated Vacutainer tubes. Ficoll-Paque density-gradient centrifugation was used to isolate PBMCs, with at least 7 million obtained per sample. Total RNA was extracted from PBMCs with Trizol reagent, with at least 6 micrograms obtained per sample. For every donor, an aliquot of PBMCs went through flow cytometry to measure the percentages of naive CD45RAhigh/CD27high T cells.

The receptor was isolated from a woman aged 30 to 39 in good health. Sequenced sample: blood. The V gene is TRBV29-1 and the J gene is TRBJ1-2; 9 middle bases align to TRBD1. CDR3 protein: CSVEGGGTGSNYGYTF. The nucleotides read TGCAGCGTTGAAGGGGGGGGGACAGGGAGCAACTATGGCTACACCTTC.